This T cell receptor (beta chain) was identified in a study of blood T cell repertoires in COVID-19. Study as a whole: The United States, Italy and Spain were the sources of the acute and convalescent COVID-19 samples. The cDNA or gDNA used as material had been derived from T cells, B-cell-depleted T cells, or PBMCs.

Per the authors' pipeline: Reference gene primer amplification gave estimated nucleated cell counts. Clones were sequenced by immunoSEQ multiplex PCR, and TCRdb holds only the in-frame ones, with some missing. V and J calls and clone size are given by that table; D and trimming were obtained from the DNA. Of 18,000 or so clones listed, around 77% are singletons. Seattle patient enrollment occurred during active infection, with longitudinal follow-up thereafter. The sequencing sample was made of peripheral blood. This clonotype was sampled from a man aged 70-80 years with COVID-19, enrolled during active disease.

This CDR3 is CASRQADRAAFF. In nucleotides, the CDR3 is TGTGCCAGCAGACAGGCCGATCGGGCAGCTTTCTTT. This chain joins TRBV2 and TRBJ1-1, with D tentatively TRBD1 (5 bases). The CDR3 has 12 residues. CDR1 is SNHLY, CDR2 FYNNEI, per germline. V lost 6 bases and J lost 10, with 15 bases in between.